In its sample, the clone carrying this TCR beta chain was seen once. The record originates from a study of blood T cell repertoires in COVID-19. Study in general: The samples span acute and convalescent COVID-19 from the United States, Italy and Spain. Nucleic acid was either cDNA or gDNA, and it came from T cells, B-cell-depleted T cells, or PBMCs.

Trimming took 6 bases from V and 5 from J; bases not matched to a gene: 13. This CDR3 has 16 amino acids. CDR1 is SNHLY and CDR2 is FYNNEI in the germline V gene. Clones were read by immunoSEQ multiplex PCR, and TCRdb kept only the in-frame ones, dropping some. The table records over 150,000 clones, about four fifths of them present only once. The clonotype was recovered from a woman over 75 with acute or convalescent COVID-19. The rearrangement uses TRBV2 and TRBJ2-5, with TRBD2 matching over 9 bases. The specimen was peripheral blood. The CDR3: CASSVMGLASTETQYF. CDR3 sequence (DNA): TGTGCCAGCAGCGTAATGGGACTAGCTTCGACGGAGACCCAGTACTTC.